This TCR beta chain was captured in a study of T cell responses to AZD1222 COVID-19 vaccine. Points from the study as a whole: Only 6 or 7 individuals given AZD1222 were seropositive at baseline. The reported proportion of spike-specific TCRs targeting unmutated variant regions was nearly half.

Assay used: immunoSEQ multiplex PCR; TCRdb lists only in-frame clones, some missing. The repertoire consists of some 150,000 clones, with under 95% occurring once and the leading ten covering 1.9%. As concerns this clone: Its specificity is not known.

CDR1 MNHNS and CDR2 SASEGT come from the germline V gene. The CDR3 contains 13 residues. V lost 2 bases and J 3 bases, leaving 7 bases between the germline ends. The chain couples TRBV6-1 to TRBJ1-1; perhaps TRBD1 as D (5 bases). The source material was peripheral blood, sampled 28 days after the second AZD1222 dose. The TCR originated in an adult who received the AZD1222 COVID-19 vaccine. CDR3 amino acids: CASSEMGDTEAFF. CDR3 coding DNA: TGTGCCAGCAGTGAAATGGGGGACACTGAAGCTTTCTTT.